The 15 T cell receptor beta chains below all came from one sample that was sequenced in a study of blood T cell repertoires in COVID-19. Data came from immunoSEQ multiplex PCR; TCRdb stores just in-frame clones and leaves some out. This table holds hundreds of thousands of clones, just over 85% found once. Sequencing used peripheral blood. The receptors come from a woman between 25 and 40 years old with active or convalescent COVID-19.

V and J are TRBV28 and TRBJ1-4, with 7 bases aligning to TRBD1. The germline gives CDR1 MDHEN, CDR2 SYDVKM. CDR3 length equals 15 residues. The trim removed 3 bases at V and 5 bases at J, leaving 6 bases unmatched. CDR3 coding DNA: TGTGCCAGCAGTTTCCTTGACAGGGAAAATGAAAAACTGTTTTTT. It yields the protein CASSFLDRENEKLFF.

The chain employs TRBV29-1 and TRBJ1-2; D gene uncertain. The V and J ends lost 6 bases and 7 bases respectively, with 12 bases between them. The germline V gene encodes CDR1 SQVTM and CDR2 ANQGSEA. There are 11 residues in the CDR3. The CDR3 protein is CSVLGELGYTF. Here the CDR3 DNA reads TGCAGCGTCCTCGGGGAACTTGGCTACACCTTC.

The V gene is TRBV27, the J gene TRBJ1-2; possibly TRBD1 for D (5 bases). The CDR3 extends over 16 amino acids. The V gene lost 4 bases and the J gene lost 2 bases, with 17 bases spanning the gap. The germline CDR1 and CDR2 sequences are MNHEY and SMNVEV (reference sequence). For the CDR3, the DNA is TGTGCCAGCAGTTCACCCCAGGGATTAGTAAACTATGGCTACACCTTC. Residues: CASSSPQGLVNYGYTF.

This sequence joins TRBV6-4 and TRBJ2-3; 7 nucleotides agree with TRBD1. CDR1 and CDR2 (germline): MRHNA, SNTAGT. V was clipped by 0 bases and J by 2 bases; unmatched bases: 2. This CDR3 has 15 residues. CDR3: CASSDSGQSTDTQYF. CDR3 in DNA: TGTGCCAGCAGTGACTCGGGACAGTCCACAGATACGCAGTATTTT.

The CDR3 DNA is TGTGCCAGTAGCCAGGGACAGGGGGCGTTCTACGAGCAGTACTTC. Residues: CASSQGQGAFYEQYF. This chain uses TRBV19 with TRBJ2-7; 12 bases line up with TRBD1. Germline CDR1 and CDR2: LNHDA and SQIVND (reference sequence). This CDR3 has 15 amino acids. Trimming removed 6 bases from V and 3 bases from J; junction bases left unmatched: 6.

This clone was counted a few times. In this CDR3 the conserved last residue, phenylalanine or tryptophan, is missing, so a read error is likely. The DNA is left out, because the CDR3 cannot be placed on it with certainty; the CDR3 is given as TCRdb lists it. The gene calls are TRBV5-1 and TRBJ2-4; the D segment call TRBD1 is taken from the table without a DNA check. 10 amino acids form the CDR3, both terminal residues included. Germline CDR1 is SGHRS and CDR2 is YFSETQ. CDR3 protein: CASSPGQGKV.

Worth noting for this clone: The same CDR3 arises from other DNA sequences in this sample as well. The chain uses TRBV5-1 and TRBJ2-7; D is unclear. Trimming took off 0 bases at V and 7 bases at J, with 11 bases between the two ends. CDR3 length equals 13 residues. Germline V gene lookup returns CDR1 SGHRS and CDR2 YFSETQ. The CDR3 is CASSLDPTGEQYF. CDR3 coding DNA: TGCGCCAGCAGCTTGGACCCCACCGGGGAGCAGTACTTC.

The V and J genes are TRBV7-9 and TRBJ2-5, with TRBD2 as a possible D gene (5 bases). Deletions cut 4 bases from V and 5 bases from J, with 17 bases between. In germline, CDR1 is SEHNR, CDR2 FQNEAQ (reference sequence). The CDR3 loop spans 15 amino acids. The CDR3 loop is CASSSTEGIQETQYF. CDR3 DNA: TGTGCCAGCAGCTCGACCGAGGGAATTCAGGAGACCCAGTACTTC.

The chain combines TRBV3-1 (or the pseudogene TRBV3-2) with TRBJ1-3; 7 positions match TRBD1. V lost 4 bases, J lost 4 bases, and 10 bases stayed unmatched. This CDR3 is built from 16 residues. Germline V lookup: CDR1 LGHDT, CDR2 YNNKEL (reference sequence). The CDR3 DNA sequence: TGTGCCAGCAGCCGAGCCAGGGGGACTTTCGGAAACACCATATATTTT. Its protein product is CASSRARGTFGNTIYF.

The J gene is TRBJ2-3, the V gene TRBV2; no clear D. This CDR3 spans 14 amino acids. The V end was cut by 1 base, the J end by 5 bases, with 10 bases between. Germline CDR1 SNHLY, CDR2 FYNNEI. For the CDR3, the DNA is TGTGCCAGCAGTGAAGGGAGTCGGCAAGATACGCAGTATTTT. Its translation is CASSEGSRQDTQYF.

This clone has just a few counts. CDR3 sequence reads: CASSGQGLETQYF. The CDR3 DNA reads as TGTGCCAGCAGTGGTCAGGGGCTGGAGACCCAGTACTTC. The chain uses TRBV2 and TRBJ2-5, with D possibly TRBD1 on 6 matching bases. This CDR3 has 13 residues. Germline V CDR1 and CDR2: SNHLY, FYNNEI. Trimming removed 4 bases at V and 5 bases at J, with 11 bases between.

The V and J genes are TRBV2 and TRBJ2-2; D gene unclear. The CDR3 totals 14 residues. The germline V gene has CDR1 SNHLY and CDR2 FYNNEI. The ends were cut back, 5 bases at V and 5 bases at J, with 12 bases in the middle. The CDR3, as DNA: TGTGCCAGCAGTCCCGGGTTCGGAACCGGGGAGCTGTTTTTT. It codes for CASSPGFGTGELFF.

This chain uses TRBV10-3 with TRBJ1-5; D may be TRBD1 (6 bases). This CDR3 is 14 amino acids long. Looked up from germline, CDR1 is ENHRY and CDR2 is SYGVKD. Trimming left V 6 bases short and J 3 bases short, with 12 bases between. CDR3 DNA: TGTGCCATCAGACAGGACAGCGTCAATCAGCCCCAGCATTTT. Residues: CAIRQDSVNQPQHF.

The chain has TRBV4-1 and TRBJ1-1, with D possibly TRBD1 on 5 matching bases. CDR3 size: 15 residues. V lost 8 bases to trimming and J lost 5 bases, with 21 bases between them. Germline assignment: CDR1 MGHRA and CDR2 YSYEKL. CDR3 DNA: TGCGCCAGCTTACTCTCTACCGGGGGGGTGACTGAAGCTTTCTTT. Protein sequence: CASLLSTGGVTEAFF.

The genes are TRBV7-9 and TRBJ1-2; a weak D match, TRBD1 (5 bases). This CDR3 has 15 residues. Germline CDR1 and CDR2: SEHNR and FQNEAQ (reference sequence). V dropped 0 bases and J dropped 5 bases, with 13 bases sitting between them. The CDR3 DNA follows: TGTGCCAGCAGCTTAGCTGACCAGGGAACTTATGGCTACACCTTC. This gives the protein CASSLADQGTYGYTF.